The TCR beta chain under discussion was sequenced for a study of cytomegalovirus exposure and HLA in healthy donors. Overall study context: Membership in the Caucasian-associated ancestry cluster was found for around four fifths of roughly 360 genotyped donors. Study findings and constraints: Sequencing depth across donors, presence/absence analyses assumed, was roughly uniform.

In its sample, this clone was seen a few times. Its cognate antigen is unknown. The V gene lost 6 bases and the J gene lost 6 bases, with 17 bases spanning the gap. The CDR3 loop spans 14 amino acids. CDR1 is MNHEY, CDR2 SVGAGI, per germline. The PCR had 60 Vbeta and 13 Jbeta primers. Only in-frame clones appear in the TCRdb table, and some are missing; sequencing was by immunoSEQ multiplex PCR. The sample has around 130,000 clones; 81% are singletons. The chain carries TRBV6-5 and TRBJ1-2, with D maybe TRBD1 (6 bases). The specimen was PBMCs. The TCR sequence derives from a woman between 40 and 50 years old in good health and CMV-seronegative. Here the CDR3 reads CASSNFQGMDGYTF. The CDR3 coding sequence is TGTGCCAGCAGCAACTTTCAGGGGATGGATGGCTACACCTTC.